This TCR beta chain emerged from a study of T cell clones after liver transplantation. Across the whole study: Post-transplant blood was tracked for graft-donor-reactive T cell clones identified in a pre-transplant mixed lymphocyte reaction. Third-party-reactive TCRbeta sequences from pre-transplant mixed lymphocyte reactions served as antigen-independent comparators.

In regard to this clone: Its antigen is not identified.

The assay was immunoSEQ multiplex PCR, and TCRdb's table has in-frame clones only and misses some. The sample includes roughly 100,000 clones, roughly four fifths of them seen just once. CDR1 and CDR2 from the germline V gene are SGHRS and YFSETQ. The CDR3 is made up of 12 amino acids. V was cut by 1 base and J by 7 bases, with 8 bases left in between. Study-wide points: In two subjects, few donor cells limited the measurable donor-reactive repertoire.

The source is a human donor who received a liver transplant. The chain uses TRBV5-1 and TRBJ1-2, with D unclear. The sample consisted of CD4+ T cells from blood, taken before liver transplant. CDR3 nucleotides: TGCGCCAGCAGCTTGCGCGAAGGTGGCTACACCTTC. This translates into CASSLREGGYTF.